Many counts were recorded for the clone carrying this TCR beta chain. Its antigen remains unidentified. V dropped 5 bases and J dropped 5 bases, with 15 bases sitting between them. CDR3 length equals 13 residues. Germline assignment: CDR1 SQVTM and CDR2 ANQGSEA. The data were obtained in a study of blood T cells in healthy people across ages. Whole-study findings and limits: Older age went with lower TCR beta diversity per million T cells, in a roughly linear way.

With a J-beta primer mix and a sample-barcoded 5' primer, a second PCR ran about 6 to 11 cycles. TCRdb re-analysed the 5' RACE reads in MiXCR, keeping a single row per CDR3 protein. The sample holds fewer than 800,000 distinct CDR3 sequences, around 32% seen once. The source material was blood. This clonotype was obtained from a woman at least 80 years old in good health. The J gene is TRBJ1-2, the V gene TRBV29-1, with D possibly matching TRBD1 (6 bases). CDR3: CSVQGGGEYGYTF. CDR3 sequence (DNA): TGCAGCGTTCAGGGAGGGGGGGAATATGGCTACACCTTC.